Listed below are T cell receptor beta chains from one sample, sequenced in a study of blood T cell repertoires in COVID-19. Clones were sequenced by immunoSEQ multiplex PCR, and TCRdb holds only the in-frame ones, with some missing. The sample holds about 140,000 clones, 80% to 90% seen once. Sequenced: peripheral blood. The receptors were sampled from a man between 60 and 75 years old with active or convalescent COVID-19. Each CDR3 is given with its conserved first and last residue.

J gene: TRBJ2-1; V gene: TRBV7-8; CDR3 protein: CASSLASSYNEQFF
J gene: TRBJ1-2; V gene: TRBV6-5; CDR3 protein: CASSYRRTGLNYGYTF
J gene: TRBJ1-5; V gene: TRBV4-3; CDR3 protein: CASSQVLNQPQHF
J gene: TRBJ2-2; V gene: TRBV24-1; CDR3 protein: CATSDLAAGGPFSGELFF
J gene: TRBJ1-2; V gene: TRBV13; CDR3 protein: CASSLTQSGYTF
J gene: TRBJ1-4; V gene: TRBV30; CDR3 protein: CAWSVLQRGEKLFF
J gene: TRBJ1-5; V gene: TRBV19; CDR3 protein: CASSARDRGFGQPQHF
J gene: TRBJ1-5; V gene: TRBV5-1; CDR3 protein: CASRRGSDQPQHF
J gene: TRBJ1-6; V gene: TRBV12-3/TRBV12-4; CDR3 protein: CASSVTGTLHF
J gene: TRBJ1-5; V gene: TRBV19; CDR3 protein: CASSGDRGSSNQPQHF
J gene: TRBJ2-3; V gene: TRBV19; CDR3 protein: CASSTLAGPRGTQYF
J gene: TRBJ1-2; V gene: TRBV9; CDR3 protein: CASSVGTGGTYGYTF
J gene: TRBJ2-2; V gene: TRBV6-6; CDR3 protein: CASSFRLAANTGELFF
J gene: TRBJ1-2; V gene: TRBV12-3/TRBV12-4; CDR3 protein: CASSLGQGYGYTF
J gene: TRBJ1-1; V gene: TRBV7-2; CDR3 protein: CASRQEQGAYTEAFF
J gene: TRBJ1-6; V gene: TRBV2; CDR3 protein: CASRVGGTYNSPLHF
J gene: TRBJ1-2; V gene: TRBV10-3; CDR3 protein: CAISESPAANYGYTF
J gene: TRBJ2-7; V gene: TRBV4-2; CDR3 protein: CASSREKGSYEQYF
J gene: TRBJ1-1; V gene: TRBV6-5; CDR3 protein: CASSYSGGTGTEAFF
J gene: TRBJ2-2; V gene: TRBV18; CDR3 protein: CASSPSPPRELFF
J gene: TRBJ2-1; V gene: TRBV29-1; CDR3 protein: CSVAGQASSYNEQFF
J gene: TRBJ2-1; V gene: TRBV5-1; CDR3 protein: CASSGGLLGVYNEQFF
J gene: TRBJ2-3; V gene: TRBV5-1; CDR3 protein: CASSLAGKDTQYF
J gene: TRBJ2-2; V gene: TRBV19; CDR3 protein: CASTYPVTGELFF
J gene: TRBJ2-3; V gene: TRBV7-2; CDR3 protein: CASSSLLTGETDTQYF
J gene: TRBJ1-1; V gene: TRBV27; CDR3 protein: CASFSGLFPAFF
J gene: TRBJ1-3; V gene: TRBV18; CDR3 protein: CASSPQGHRGAGNTIYF
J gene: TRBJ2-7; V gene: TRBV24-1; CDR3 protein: CATEQGRPYEQYF
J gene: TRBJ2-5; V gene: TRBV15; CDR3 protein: CATTDGEETQYF
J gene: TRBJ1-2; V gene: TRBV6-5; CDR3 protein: CASSNPPGWYYGYTF
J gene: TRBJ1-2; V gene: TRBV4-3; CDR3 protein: CASSQDSLRAGQGYGYTF
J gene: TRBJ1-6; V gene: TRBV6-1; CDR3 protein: CASSEVSWGGSNSPLHF
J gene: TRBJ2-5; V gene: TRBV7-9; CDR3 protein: CASSLLGLRAPQETQYF
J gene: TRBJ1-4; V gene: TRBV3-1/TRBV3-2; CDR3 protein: CASSQGREKLFF
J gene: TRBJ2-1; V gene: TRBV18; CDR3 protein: CASSPASGGPGNEQFF
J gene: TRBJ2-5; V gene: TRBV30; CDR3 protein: CAWGPVGETQYF
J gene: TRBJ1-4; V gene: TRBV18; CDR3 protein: CASSQNDLQTNEKLFF
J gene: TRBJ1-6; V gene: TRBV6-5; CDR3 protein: CASRRDSYNSPLHF